The rows below give T cell receptor beta chains drawn from one sample of a study of response to subunit inactivated influenza vaccine. Using its own MiXCR run on the RT-PCR reads, TCRdb lists one record per CDR3 protein. The repertoire holds around 580,000 distinct CDR3 sequences, with about 11% as singletons. The sample in question was PBMCs from blood, obtained on the day of vaccination. Receptors were obtained from a man aged 50-59 years who received an inactivated influenza vaccine. Each CDR3 is given with its conserved first and last residue. Fields, in order: D gene, V gene, J gene, clone size, CDR3 DNA, CDR3 protein. The D gene is left open where the match is weak. Only some rows state a clone size, as once, few, many or a class for expanded clones.

-,TRBV4-1,TRBJ2-7,-,TGCGCCAGCAGCCAAGAGGCAGGCGTCAGCTCCTACGAGCAGTACTTC,CASSQEAGVSSYEQYF
TRBD2,TRBV11-3,TRBJ2-1,few,TGTGCCAGCAGCTTAGATCTTACTAGCGGTTACAATGAGCAGTTCTTC,CASSLDLTSGYNEQFF
-,TRBV18,TRBJ2-7,few,TGTGCCAGCTCACCAGTAGTAGGCTCCTACGAGCAGTACTTC,CASSPVVGSYEQYF
-,TRBV6-2/TRBV6-3,TRBJ2-7,-,TGTGCCAGCAGTTACACGAACGAGCAGTACTTC,CASSYTNEQYF
-,TRBV10-3,TRBJ2-3,-,TGTGCCACTTCCGGGACCTACCCCACAGATACGCAGTATTTT,CATSGTYPTDTQYF
-,TRBV7-8,TRBJ1-1,few,TGTGCCAGCACCACAGGTCTGATCGGCACTGAAGCTTTCTTT,CASTTGLIGTEAFF
TRBD1,TRBV11-2,TRBJ2-5,-,TGTGCCAGCAGCCCCAGGACAGGGTGGGACCAGTACTTC,CASSPRTGWDQYF
-,TRBV5-1,TRBJ2-1,-,TGCGCCAGCAGCAACCCCGACAGGTACAATGAGCAGTTCTTC,CASSNPDRYNEQFF
-,TRBV20-1,TRBJ2-7,-,TGCAGTGCAAAGAGGGACTTCCAGACCTACGAGCAGTACTTC,CSAKRDFQTYEQYF
TRBD2,TRBV6-5,TRBJ2-5,-,TGTGCCAGCAGTTATCCGGGACTAGCGGGAGAGGAGACCCAGTACTTC,CASSYPGLAGEETQYF
-,TRBV28,TRBJ1-2,few,TGTGCCAGCATGGGATCTAACTATGGCTACACCTTC,CASMGSNYGYTF